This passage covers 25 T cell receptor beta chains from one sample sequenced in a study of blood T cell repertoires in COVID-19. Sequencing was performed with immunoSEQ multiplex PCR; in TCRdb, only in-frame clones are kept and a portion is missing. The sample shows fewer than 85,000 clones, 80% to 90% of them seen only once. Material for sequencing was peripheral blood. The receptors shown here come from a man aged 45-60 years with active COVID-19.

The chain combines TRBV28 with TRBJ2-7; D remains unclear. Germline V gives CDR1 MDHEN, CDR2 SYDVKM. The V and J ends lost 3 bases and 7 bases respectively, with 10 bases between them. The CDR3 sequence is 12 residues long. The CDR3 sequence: CASSFLAAEQYF. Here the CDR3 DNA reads TGTGCCAGCAGTTTCCTGGCGGCAGAGCAGTACTTC.

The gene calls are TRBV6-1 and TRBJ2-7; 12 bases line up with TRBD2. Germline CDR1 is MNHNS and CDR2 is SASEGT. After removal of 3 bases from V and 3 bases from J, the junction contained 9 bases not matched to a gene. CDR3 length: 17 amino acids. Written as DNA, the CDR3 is TGTGCCAGCAGTGAGATGCTAGCGGGGGGGCCTAGCTACGAGCAGTACTTC. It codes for CASSEMLAGGPSYEQYF.

CDR3 DNA: TGTGCCAGCAGGAGCCCGGGACAGGACGAGCAGTACTTC. Encoded protein: CASRSPGQDEQYF. V and J are TRBV2 and TRBJ2-7; TRBD1 aligns across 8 bases. The CDR3 spans 13 residues. With V trimmed by 6 bases and J by 5 bases, 6 bases remained unmatched. Germline V lookup: CDR1 SNHLY, CDR2 FYNNEI. Together with reference TRBV2 and TRBJ2-7, the CDR3 gives the full variable domain: EPEVTQTPSHQVTQMGQEVILRCVPISNHLYFYWYRQILGQKVEFLVSFYNNEISEKSEIFDDQFSVERPDGSNFTLKIRSTKLEDSAMYFCASRSPGQDEQYFGPGTRLTVT.

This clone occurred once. CDR3 nucleotide sequence: TGTGCCAGCAGCACACGACAGGGTAATGAAGAGACCCAGTACTTC. Translation: CASSTRQGNEETQYF. The chain couples TRBV27 to TRBJ2-5; 7 nucleotides line up with TRBD1. Trimming at V came to 6 bases and at J to 3 bases, leaving 10 bases not matched to a gene. This CDR3 region has 15 residues. Germline V gene sequence: CDR1 MNHEY, CDR2 SMNVEV (reference sequence).

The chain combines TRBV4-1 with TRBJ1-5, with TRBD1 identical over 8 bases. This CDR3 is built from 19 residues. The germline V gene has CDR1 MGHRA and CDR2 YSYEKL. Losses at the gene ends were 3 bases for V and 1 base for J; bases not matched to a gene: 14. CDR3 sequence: CASSHPPTGAGLSNQPQHF. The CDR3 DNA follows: TGCGCCAGCAGCCACCCCCCGACAGGGGCAGGACTGAGCAATCAGCCCCAGCATTTT.

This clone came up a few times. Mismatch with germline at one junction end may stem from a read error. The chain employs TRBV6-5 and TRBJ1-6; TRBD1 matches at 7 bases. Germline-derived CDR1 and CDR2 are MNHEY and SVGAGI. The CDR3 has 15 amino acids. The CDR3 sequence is CVSWPRQGYNSPLHF. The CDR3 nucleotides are TGTGTCAGCTGGCCGCGACAGGGCTATAATTCACCCCTCCACTTT.

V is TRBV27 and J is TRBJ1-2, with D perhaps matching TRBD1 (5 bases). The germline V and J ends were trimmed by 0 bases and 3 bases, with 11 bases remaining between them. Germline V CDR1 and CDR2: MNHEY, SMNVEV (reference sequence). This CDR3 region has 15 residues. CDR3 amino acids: CASSLSNRPHYGYTF. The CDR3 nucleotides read TGTGCCAGCAGTTTATCGAACAGGCCTCACTATGGCTACACCTTC.

CDR3 sequence: CASSPLGGTANEQFF. CDR3 in DNA: TGCGCCAGCAGCCCCCTGGGGGGAACGGCCAATGAGCAGTTCTTC. This chain connects TRBV5-1 to TRBJ2-1; D is possibly TRBD2 (6 bases). Germline CDR1 and CDR2: SGHRS and YFSETQ. The CDR3 has 15 residues. Trimming cost V 4 bases and J 6 bases, with 17 bases left between them. The whole variable domain, remainder taken from reference TRBV5-1 and TRBJ2-1, is KAGVTQTPRYLIKTRGQQVTLSCSPISGHRSVSWYQQTPGQGLQFLFEYFSETQRNKGNFPGRFSGRQFSNSRSEMNVSTLELGDSALYLCASSPLGGTANEQFFGPGTRLTVL.

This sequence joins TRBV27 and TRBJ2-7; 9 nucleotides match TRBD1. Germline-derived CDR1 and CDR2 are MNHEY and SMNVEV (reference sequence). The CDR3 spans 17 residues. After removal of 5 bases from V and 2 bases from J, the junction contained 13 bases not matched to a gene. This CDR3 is CASSIHGQGSGAYEQYF. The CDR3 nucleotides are TGTGCCAGCAGTATCCACGGACAGGGGTCCGGAGCCTACGAGCAGTACTTC.

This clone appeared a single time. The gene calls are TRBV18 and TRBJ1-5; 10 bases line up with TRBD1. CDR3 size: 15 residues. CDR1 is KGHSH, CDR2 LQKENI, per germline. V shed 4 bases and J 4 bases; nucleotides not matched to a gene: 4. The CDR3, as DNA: TGTGCCAGCTCACAGAGACAGGGGGCGAATCAGCCCCAGCATTTT. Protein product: CASSQRQGANQPQHF.

CDR3 DNA: TGTGCCAGTCCGTCCCCTCCAGAACCCCTCCCTGAAGCTTTCTTT. This encodes CASPSPPEPLPEAFF. The chain employs TRBV19 and TRBJ1-1; D uncertain. This CDR3 region has 15 residues. The V gene lost 8 bases and the J gene lost 6 bases, with 22 bases spanning the gap. The germline gives CDR1 LNHDA, CDR2 SQIVND (reference sequence).

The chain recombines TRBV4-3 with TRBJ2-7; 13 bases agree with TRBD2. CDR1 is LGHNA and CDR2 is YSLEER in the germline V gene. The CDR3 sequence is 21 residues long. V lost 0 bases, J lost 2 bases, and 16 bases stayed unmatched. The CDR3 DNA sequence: TGCGCCAGCAGCCAAGACCCGACTAGCGGGGGGCCCCTCGGCCTCCCCTACGAGCAGTACTTC. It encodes CASSQDPTSGGPLGLPYEQYF.

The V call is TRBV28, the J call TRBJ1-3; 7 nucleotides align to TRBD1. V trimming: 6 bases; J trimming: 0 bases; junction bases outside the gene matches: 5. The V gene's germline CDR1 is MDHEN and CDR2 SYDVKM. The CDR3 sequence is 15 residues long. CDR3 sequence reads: CASSTTGASGNTIYF. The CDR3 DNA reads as TGTGCCAGCAGCACTACAGGGGCCTCTGGAAACACCATATATTTT.

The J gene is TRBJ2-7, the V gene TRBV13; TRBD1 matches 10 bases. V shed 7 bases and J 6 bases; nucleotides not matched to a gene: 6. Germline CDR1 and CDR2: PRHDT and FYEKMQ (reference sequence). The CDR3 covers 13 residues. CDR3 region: CASIRTGGGEQYF. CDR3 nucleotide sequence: TGTGCCAGCATTAGGACAGGGGGGGGCGAGCAGTACTTC. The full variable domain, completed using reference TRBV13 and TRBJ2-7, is AAGVIQSPRHLIKEKRETATLKCYPIPRHDTVYWYQQGPGQDPQFLISFYEKMQSDKGSIPDRFSAQQFSDYHSELNMSSLELGDSALYFCASIRTGGGEQYFGPGTRLTVT.

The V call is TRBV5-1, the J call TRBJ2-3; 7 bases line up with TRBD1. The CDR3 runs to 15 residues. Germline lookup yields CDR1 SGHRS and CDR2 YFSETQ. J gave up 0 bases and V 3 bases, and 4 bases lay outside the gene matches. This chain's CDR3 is CASSSHRGSTDTQYF. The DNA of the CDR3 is TGCGCCAGCAGCTCCCACAGGGGAAGCACAGATACGCAGTATTTT.

Written as DNA, the CDR3 is TGTGCCAGCTCACCTCAAAAATACAGGGGGGGTTACAATGAGCAGTTCTTC. It codes for CASSPQKYRGGYNEQFF. The V call is TRBV18, the J call TRBJ2-1, with D possibly being TRBD1 (8 bases). CDR3 size: 17 residues. The V and J ends lost 3 bases and 4 bases respectively, with 19 bases between them. CDR1 is KGHSH and CDR2 is LQKENI in the germline V gene.

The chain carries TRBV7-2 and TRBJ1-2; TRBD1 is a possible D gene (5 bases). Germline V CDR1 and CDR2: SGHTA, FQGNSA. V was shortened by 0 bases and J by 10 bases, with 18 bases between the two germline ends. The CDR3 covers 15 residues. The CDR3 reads CASSLASGGSGAYTF. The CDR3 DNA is TGTGCCAGCAGCTTAGCCTCCGGGGGGTCGGGAGCCTACACCTTC.

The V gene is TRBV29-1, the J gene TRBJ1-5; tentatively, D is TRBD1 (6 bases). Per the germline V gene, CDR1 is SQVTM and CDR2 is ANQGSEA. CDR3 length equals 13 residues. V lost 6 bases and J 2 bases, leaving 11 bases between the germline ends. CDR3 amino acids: CSVKTGGNQPQHF. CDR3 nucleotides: TGCAGCGTCAAGACAGGAGGCAATCAGCCCCAGCATTTT.

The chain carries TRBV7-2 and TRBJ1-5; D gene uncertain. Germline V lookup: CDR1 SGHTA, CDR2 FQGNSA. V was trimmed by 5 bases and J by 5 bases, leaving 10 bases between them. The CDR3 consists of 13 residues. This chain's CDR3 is CASSQTQDQPQHF. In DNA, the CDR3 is TGTGCCAGCAGCCAGACGCAGGATCAGCCCCAGCATTTT. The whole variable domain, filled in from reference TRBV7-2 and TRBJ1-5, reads GAGVSQSPSNKVTEKGKDVELRCDPISGHTALYWYRQSLGQGLEFLIYFQGNSAPDKSGLPSDRFSAERTGGSVSTLTIQRTQQEDSAVYLCASSQTQDQPQHFGDGTRLSIL.

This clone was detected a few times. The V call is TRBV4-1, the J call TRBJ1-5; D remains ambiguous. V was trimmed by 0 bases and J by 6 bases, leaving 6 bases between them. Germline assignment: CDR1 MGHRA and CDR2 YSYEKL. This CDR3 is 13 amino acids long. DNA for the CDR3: TGCGCCAGCAGCCAAGACGGTCCTCAGCCCCAGCATTTT. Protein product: CASSQDGPQPQHF.

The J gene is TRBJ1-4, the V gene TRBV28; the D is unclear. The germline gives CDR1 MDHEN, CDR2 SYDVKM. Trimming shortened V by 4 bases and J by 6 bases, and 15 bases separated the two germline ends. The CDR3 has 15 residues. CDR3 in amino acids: CASSSGPGGYEKLFF. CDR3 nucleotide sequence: TGTGCCAGCAGTTCCGGGCCAGGAGGTTATGAAAAACTGTTTTTT.

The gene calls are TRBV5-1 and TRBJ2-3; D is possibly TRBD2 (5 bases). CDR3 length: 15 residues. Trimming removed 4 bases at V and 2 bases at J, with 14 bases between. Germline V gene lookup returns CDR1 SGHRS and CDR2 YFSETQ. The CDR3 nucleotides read TGCGCCAGCAGCCCACTCAGCGGCCCCACAGATACGCAGTATTTT. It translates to CASSPLSGPTDTQYF.

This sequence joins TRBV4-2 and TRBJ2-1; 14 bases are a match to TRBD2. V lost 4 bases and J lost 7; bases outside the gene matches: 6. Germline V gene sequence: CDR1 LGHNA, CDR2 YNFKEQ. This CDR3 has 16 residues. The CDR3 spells CASSRRLAGGWNEQFF. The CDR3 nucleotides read TGTGCCAGCAGCCGTAGACTAGCGGGGGGGTGGAATGAGCAGTTCTTC.

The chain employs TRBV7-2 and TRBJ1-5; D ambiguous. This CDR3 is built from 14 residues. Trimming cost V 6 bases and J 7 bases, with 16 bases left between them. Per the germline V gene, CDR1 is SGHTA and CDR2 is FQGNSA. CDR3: CASSSEGGGQPQHF. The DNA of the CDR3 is TGTGCCAGCAGTTCGGAGGGAGGAGGGCAGCCCCAGCATTTT. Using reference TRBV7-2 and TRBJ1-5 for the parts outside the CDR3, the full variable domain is GAGVSQSPSNKVTEKGKDVELRCDPISGHTALYWYRQSLGQGLEFLIYFQGNSAPDKSGLPSDRFSAERTGGSVSTLTIQRTQQEDSAVYLCASSSEGGGQPQHFGDGTRLSIL.

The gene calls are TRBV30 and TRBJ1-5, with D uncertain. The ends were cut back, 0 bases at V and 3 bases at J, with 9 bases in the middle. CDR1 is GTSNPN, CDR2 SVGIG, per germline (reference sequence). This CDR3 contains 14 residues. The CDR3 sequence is CAWSVTGNNQPQHF. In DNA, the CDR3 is TGTGCCTGGAGTGTAACCGGGAACAATCAGCCCCAGCATTTT.